These 7 T cell receptor beta chains originate from one sample sequenced in a study of blood T cell repertoires in COVID-19. Sequencing was performed with immunoSEQ multiplex PCR; in TCRdb, only in-frame clones are kept and a portion is missing. The table has 61,000 or so clones, roughly 84% seen once. Sequencing was done on a sample of peripheral blood. Receptor source: a woman aged 70-85 years with acute or convalescent COVID-19.

The rearrangement joins TRBV18 to TRBJ1-3; possibly TRBD1 for D (5 bases). The germline gives CDR1 KGHSH, CDR2 LQKENI. The CDR3 length is 14 residues. V lost 6 bases and J lost 0, with 9 bases in between. The CDR3 DNA sequence: TGTGCCAGCTCCGCAGGGTACTCTGGAAACACCATATATTTT. Translation: CASSAGYSGNTIYF.

The chain employs TRBV18 and TRBJ2-7; D unresolved. CDR1 and CDR2 (germline): KGHSH, LQKENI. The V end was cut by 3 bases, the J end by 7 bases, with 13 bases between. The CDR3 spans 13 residues. The CDR3 DNA is TGTGCCAGCTCACCTCTCTCTCTCGGGGAGCAGTACTTC. Its translation is CASSPLSLGEQYF.

This chain uses TRBV6-2 or TRBV6-3 with TRBJ1-2, with 7 bases fitting TRBD1. V was pared by 5 bases and J by 7 bases, with 10 bases of the junction left unmatched. CDR3 length: 14 amino acids. CDR1 and CDR2 (germline): MNHEY, SVGEGT. DNA for the CDR3: TGTGCCAGCAGTGCCTCGGGCGCAGGGGGTGGCTACACCTTC. Residues: CASSASGAGGGYTF.

CDR3 protein: CASSKLRGSVNGYTF. The CDR3 nucleotides read TGTGCCAGCAGCAAACTTCGGGGGAGTGTCAATGGCTACACCTTC. V usage is TRBV21-1 and J usage is TRBJ1-2. TRBV21-1 represents a pseudogene. This CDR3 is 15 amino acids long.

CDR3 amino acids: CASSLTGTSGGLDTQYF. CDR3 DNA sequence: TGCGCCAGCAGCCTCACAGGGACTAGCGGGGGGTTAGATACGCAGTATTTT. The genes are TRBV4-3 and TRBJ2-3; TRBD2 matches 15 bases. The length of the CDR3 is 17 residues. V lost 4 bases to trimming and J lost 5 bases; unmatched junction nucleotides: 7. Germline assignment: CDR1 LGHNA and CDR2 YSLEER.

The genes are TRBV3-1 (or the pseudogene TRBV3-2) and TRBJ1-4; unclear D gene. Per germline, CDR1 LGHDT and CDR2 YNNKEL (reference sequence). Deletions cut 3 bases from V and 0 bases from J, with 8 bases between. There are 15 residues in the CDR3. The CDR3 here is CASSHLATTNEKLFF. The DNA for the CDR3 is TGTGCCAGCAGCCATTTAGCCACAACTAATGAAAAACTGTTTTTT.

The sample holds one count of this clone. The genes are TRBV4-2 and TRBJ1-1; 7 bases match TRBD1. The CDR3 totals 14 residues. V shed 4 bases, J shed 3 bases, and the junction held 5 bases outside the gene matches. Germline V gives CDR1 LGHNA, CDR2 YNFKEQ. The CDR3 region has the DNA TGTGCCAGCAGCCCAGCCACAGGGGACACTGAAGCTTTCTTT. As protein: CASSPATGDTEAFF.